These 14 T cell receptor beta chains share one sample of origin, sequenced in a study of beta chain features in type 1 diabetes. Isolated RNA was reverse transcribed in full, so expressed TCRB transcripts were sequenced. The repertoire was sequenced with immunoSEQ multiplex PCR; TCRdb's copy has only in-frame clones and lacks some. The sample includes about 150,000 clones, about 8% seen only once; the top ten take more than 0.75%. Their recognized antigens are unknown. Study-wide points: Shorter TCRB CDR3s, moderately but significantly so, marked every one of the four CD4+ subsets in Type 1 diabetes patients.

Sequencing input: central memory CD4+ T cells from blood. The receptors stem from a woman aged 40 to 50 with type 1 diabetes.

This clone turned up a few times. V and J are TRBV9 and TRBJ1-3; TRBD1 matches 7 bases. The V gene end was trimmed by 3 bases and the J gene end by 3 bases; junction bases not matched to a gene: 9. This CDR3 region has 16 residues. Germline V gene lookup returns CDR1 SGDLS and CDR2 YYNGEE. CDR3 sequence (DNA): TGTGCCAGCAGCGGACCGAGCGCAGGGGGTGGAAACACCATATATTTT. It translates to CASSGPSAGGGNTIYF. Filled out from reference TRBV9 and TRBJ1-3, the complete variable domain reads DSGVTQTPKHLITATGQRVTLRCSPRSGDLSVYWYQQSLDQGLQFLIQYYNGEERAKGNILERFSAQQFPDLHSELNLSSLELGDSALYFCASSGPSAGGGNTIYFGEGSWLTVV.

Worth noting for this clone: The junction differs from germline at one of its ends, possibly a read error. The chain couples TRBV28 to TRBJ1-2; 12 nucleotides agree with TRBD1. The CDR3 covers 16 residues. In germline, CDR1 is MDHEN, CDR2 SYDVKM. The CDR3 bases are TGTGCCAGCAGGCGGGACAGGGGGCGATTTAACGATGGCTACACCTTC. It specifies CASRRDRGRFNDGYTF.

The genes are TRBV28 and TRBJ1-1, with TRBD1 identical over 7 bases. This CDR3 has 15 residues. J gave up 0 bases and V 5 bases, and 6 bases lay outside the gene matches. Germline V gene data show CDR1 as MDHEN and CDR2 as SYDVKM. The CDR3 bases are TGTGCCAGCAGTCCCGCGGGACAGATGAACACTGAAGCTTTCTTT. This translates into CASSPAGQMNTEAFF.

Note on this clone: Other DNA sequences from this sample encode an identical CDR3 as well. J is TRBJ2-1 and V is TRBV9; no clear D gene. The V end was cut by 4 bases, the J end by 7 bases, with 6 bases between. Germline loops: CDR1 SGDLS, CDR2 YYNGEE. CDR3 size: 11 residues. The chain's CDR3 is CASSLNNEQFF. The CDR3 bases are TGTGCCAGCAGCCTTAATAATGAGCAGTTCTTC.

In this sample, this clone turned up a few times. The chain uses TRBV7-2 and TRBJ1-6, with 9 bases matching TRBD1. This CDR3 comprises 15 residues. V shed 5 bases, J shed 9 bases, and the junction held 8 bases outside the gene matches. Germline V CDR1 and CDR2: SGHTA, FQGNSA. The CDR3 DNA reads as TGTGCCAGCAGCAAAAACGGACAGGGGACTTCACCCCTCCACTTT. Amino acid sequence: CASSKNGQGTSPLHF.

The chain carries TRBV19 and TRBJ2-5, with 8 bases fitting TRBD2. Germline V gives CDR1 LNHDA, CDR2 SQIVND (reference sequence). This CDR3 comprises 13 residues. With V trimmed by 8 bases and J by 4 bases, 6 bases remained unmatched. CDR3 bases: TGTGCCAGTCGAATAGCGGGAACAGAGACCCAGTACTTC. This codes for CASRIAGTETQYF.

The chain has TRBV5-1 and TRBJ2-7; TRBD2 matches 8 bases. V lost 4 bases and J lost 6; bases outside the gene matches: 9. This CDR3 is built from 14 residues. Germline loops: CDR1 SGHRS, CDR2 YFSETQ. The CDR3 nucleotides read TGCGCCAGCAGCCCGGGGGGGATGCCCCGCGAGCAGTACTTC. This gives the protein CASSPGGMPREQYF.

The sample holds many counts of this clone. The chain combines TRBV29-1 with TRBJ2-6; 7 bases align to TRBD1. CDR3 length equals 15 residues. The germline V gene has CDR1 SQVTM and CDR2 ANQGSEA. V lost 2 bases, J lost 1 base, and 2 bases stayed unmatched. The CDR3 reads CSVEWGQSGANVLTF. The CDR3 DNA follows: TGCAGCGTTGAATGGGGACAGTCTGGGGCCAACGTCCTGACTTTC. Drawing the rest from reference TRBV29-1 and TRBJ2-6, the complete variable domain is SAVISQKPSRDICQRGTSLTIQCQVDSQVTMMFWYRQQPGQSLTLIATANQGSEATYESGFVIDKFPISRPNLTFSTLTVSNMSPEDSSIYLCSVEWGQSGANVLTFGAGSRLTVL.

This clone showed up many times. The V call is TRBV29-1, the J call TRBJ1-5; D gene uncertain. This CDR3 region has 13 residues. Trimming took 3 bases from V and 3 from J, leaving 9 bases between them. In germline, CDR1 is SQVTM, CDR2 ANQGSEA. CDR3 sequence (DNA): TGCAGCGTTGAGGGCGGGTTCAATCAGCCCCAGCATTTT. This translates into CSVEGGFNQPQHF.

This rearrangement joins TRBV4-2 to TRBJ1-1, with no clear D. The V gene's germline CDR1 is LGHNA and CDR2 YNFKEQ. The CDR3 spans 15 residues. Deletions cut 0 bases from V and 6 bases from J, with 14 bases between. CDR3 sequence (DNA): TGTGCCAGCAGCCAAGAAGGAGCGGGTGTCCCTGAAGCTTTCTTT. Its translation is CASSQEGAGVPEAFF.

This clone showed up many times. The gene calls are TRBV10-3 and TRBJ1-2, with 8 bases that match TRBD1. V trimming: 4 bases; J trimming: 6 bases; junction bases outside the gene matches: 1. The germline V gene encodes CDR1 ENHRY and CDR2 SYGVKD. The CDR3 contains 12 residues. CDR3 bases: TGTGCCATCAGTGCGACAGGGGATGGCTACACCTTC. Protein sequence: CAISATGDGYTF.

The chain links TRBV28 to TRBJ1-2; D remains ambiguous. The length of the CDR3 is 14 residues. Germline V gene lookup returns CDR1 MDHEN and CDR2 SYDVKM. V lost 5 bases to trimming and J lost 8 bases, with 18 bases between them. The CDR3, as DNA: TGTGCCAGCAGTCCTAACCGCGGGAGGGAGGGCTACACCTTC. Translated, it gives CASSPNRGREGYTF.

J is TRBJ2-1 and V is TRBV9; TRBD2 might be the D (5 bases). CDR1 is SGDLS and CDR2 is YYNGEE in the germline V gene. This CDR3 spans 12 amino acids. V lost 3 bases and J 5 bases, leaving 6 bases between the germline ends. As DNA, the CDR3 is TGTGCCAGCAGCGCGGGGAACAATGAGCAGTTCTTC. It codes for CASSAGNNEQFF.

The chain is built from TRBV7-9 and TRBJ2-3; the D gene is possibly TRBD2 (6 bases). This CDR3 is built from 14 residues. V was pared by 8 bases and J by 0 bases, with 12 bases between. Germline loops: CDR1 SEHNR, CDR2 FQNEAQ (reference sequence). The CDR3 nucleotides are TGTGCCAGCGGGGCGGGATCTAGCACAGATACGCAGTATTTT. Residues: CASGAGSSTDTQYF.